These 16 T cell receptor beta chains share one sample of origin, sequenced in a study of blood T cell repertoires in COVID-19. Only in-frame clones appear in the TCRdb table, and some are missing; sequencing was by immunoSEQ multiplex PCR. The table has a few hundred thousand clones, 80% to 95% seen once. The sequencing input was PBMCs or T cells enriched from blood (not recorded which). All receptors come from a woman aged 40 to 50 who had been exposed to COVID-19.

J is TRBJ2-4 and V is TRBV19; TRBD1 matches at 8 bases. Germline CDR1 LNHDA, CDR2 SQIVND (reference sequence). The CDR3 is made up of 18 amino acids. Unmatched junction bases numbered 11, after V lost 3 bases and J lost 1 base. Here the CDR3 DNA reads TGTGCCAGTAGTATCTCGACAGGGGACAGAGTGGCCAAAAACATTCAGTACTTC. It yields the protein CASSISTGDRVAKNIQYF.

The CDR3 nucleotides read TGTGCCAGCAGCCCCAGACAGGGCACTAATGAAAAACTGTTTTTT. It yields the protein CASSPRQGTNEKLFF. The chain is built from TRBV5-4 and TRBJ1-4; 7 positions match TRBD1. Germline CDR1 and CDR2: SGHNT and YYREEE (reference sequence). The CDR3 has 15 residues. The V and J ends lost 4 bases and 2 bases, in that order; junction bases with no gene match: 5.

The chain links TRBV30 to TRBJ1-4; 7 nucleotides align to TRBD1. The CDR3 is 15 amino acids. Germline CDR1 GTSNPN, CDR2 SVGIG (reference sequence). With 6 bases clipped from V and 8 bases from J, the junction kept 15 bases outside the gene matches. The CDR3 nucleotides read TGTGCCTGTCGATTCTCAGGGGGAATGGGCGAAAAACTGTTTTTT. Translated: CACRFSGGMGEKLFF.

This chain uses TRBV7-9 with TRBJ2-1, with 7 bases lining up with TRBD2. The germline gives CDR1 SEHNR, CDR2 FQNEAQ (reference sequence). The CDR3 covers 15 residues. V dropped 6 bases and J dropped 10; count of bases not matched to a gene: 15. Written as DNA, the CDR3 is TGTGCCAGCAGGCGCCTTCCCGGGGGGTCACACGAGCAGTTCTTC. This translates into CASRRLPGGSHEQFF.

For the CDR3, the DNA is TGTGCCAGCAGCTTGGATCAGGGGGCCTACGAGCAGTACTTC. Protein: CASSLDQGAYEQYF. This chain joins TRBV5-4 and TRBJ2-7; 7 positions agree with TRBD1. Germline CDR1 reads SGHNT; CDR2 reads YYREEE (reference sequence). This CDR3 has 14 residues. The trim removed 0 bases at V and 2 bases at J, leaving 2 bases unmatched.

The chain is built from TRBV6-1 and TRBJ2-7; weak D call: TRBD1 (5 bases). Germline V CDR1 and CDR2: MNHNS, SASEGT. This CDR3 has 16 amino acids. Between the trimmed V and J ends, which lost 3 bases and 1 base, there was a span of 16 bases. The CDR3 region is CASSDAIGAGSYEQYF. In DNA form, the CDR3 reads TGTGCCAGCAGTGACGCGATAGGGGCAGGATCCTACGAGCAGTACTTC.

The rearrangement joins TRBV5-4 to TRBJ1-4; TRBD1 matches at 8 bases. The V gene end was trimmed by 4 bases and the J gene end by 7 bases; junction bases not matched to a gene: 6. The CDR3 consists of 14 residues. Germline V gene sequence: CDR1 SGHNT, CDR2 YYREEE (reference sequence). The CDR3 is CASSQTGAREKLFF. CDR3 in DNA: TGTGCCAGCAGCCAGACAGGGGCGCGTGAAAAACTGTTTTTT.

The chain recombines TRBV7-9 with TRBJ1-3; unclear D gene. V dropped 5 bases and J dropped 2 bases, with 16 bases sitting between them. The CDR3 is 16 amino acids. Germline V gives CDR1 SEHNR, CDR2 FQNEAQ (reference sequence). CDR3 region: CASSPAVRAAGNTIYF. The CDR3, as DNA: TGTGCCAGCAGCCCCGCGGTGCGGGCGGCTGGAAACACCATATATTTT. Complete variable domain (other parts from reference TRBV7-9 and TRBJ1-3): DTGVSQNPRHKITKRGQNVTFRCDPISEHNRLYWYRQTLGQGPEFLTYFQNEAQLEKSRLLSDRFSAERPKGSFSTLEIQRTEQGDSAMYLCASSPAVRAAGNTIYFGEGSWLTVV.

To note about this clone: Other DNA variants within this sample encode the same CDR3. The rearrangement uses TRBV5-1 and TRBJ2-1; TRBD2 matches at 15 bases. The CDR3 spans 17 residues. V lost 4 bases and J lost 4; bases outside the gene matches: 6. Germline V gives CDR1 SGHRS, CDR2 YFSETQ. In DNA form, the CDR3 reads TGCGCCAGCAGCCTGCGGACTAGCGGGGGGGCTTACAATGAGCAGTTCTTC. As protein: CASSLRTSGGAYNEQFF.

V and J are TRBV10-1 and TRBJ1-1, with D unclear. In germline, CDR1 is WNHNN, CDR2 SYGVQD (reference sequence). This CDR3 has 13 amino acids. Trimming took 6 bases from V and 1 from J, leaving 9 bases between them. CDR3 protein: CASRPKANTEAFF. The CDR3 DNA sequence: TGCGCCAGCAGGCCCAAAGCGAACACTGAAGCTTTCTTT.

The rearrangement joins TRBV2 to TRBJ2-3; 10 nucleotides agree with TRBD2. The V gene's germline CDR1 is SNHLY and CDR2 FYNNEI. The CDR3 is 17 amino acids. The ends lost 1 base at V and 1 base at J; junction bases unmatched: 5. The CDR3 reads CASSEVVAGGRTDTQYF. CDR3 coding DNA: TGTGCCAGCAGTGAAGTGGTAGCGGGGGGTCGCACAGATACGCAGTATTTT.

CDR3 protein: CASSSPLSVAKNIQYF. The DNA of the CDR3 is TGTGCCAGCAGTTCGCCCCTCAGCGTAGCCAAAAACATTCAGTACTTC. V gene TRBV27 combines with J gene TRBJ2-4, with D unclear. The V end lost 4 bases, the J end lost 0 bases, and 13 bases lay between the germline ends. Per the germline V gene, CDR1 is MNHEY and CDR2 is SMNVEV (reference sequence). The length of the CDR3 is 16 residues.

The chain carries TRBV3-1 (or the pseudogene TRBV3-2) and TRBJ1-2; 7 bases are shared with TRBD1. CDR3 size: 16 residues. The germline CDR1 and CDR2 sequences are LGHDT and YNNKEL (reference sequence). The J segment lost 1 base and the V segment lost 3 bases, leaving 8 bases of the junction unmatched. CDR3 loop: CASSHKQGQLNYGYTF. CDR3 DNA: TGTGCCAGCAGCCACAAGCAGGGACAGCTTAACTATGGCTACACCTTC.

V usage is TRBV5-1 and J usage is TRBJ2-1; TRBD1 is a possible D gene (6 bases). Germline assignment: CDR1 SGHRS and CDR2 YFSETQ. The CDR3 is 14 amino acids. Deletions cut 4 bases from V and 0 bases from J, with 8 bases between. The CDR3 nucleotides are TGCGCCAGCAGCGTGGACAGCTCCTACAATGAGCAGTTCTTC. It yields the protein CASSVDSSYNEQFF.

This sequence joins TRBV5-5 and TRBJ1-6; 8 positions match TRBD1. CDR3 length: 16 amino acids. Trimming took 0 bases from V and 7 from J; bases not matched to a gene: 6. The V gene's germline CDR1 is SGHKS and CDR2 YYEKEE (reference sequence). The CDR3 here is CASSLEYRGTNSPLHF. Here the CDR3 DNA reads TGTGCCAGCAGCTTGGAGTACAGGGGGACGAATTCACCCCTCCACTTT.

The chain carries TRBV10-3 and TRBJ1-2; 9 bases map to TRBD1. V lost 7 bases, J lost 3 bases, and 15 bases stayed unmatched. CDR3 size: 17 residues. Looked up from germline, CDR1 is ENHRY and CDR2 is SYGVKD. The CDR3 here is CAINRGAGTGFYYGYTF. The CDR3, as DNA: TGTGCCATCAATAGGGGTGCCGGGACAGGGTTTTACTATGGCTACACCTTC.